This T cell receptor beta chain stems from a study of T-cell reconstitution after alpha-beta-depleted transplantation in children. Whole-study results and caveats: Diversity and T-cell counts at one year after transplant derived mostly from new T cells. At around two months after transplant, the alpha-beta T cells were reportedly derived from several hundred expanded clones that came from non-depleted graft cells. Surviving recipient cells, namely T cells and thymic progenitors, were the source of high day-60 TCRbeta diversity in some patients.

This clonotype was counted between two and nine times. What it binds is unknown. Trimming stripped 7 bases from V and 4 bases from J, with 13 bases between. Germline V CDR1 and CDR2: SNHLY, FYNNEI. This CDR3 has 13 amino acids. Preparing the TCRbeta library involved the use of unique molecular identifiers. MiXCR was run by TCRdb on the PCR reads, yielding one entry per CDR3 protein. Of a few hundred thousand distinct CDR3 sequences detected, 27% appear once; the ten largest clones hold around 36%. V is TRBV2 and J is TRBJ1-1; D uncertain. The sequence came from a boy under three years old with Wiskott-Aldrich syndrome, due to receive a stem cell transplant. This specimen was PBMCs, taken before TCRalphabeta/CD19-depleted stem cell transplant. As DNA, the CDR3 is TGTGCCAGCATGAGCTTCGGGAGCACTGAAGCTTTCTTT. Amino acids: CASMSFGSTEAFF.